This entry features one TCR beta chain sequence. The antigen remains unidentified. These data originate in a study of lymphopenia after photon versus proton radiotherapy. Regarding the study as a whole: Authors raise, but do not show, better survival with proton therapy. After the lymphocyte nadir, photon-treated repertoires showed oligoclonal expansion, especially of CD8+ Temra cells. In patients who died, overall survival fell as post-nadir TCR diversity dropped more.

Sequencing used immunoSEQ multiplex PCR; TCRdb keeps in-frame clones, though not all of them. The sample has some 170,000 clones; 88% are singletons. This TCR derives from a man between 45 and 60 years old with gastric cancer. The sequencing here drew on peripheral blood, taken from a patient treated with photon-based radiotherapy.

The CDR3 DNA reads TGCGCCAGCAGTCAATCGGGAGAGGACCAGTACTTC. Encoded protein: CASSQSGEDQYF. This chain connects TRBV23-1 to TRBJ2-7; possibly TRBD2 for D (5 bases). TRBV23-1 is an open reading frame, and its role is uncertain. V lost 0 bases and J lost 10, with 10 bases in between. There are 12 residues in the CDR3.